This T cell receptor beta chain came from a study of a mutant IDH1 vaccine in newly diagnosed glioma. Across the whole study: Antecedent treatment encompassed radiotherapy, temozolomide, or their combination; the majority received both.

Here immunoSEQ multiplex PCR was the method, and the copy in TCRdb shows in-frame clones only, minus some. Among some 60,000 clones listed, around 90% were seen once. The study's findings and limits: In about 93% of patients, immune responses induced by the vaccine occurred.

The V and J ends lost 3 bases and 10 bases respectively, with 16 bases between them. The length of the CDR3 is 15 residues. Germline loops: CDR1 MGHRA, CDR2 YSYEKL. On this clone: As yet, its antigen is unknown.

Time point described: week 5, during vaccination. One vaccine dose held 300 ug of mutant IDH1 20-mer peptide and came with topical imiquimod. Diagnosis in the donors showed new WHO grade 3 or 4 astrocytomas that were IDH1-mutant and ATRX-lost. This sequence originates from a woman aged 35 to 49 with glioma. The sequences come from PBMCs, collected from a glioma patient whose treatment included an IDH1 peptide vaccine. The rearrangement joins TRBV4-1 to TRBJ1-6; D might be TRBD1 (6 bases). CDR3 sequence (DNA): TGCGCCAGCAGCCAGGGGGCTCGTCCTGAATCACCCCTCCACTTT. Translating gives CASSQGARPESPLHF.